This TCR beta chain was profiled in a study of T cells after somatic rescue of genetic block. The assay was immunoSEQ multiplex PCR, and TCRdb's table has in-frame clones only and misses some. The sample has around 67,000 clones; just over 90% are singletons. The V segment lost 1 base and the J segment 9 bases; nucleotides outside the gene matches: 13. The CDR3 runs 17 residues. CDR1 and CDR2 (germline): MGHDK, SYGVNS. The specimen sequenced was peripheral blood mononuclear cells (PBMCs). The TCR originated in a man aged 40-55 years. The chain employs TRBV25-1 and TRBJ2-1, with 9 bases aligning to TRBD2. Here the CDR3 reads CASSELASGTRWGEQFF. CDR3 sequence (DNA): TGTGCCAGCAGTGAATTGGCTAGCGGGACCCGATGGGGTGAGCAGTTCTTC. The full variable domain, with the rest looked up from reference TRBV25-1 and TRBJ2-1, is EADIYQTPRYLVIGTGKKITLECSQTMGHDKMYWYQQDPGMELHLIHYSYGVNSTEKGDLSSESTVSRIRTEHFPLTLESARPSHTSQYLCASSELASGTRWGEQFFGPGTRLTVL.